This T cell receptor (beta chain) was identified during a study of low-dose radiotherapy and immunotherapy resistance in tumors. Looking at the study overall: Cohort 2 patients were irradiated with 1 Gy every two weeks, reaching 13 Gy over 26 weeks. Every day for four cycles from cycle 1 day 1, patients took 300 mg of oral aspirin. Administration of intravenous cyclophosphamide at 200 mg/m2 took place every two weeks, one day before radiation and immunotherapy.

Gene-specific TRAV and TRBV primers were used for first-strand cDNA, covering alpha and beta chains. PCR amplification of the TCRs was performed with Phusion for 20 PCR cycles, and it relied on a constant-region primer together with a V-primer adapter. TCRdb called the reads again in MiXCR, with one record for every CDR3 protein. The sample has tens of thousands of distinct CDR3 sequences, roughly 19% seen once. The time point is: before trial treatment. Inclusion covered patients whose advanced solid tumors lacked tumor-infiltrating lymphocytes. V gave up 1 base and J gave up 4 bases; unmatched junction bases: 6. Germline assignment: CDR1 SGHRS and CDR2 YFSETQ. This CDR3 comprises 16 residues. In this sample, this clonotype turned up many times.

The chain links TRBV5-1 to TRBJ2-1; TRBD2 matches at 9 bases. The source is a male donor with prostate cancer. Sequenced here: PBMCs, sampled before treatment. The CDR3 spells CASSLFTLAGYNEQFF. The CDR3 DNA sequence: TGCGCCAGCAGCTTGTTCACCCTAGCGGGGTACAATGAGCAGTTCTTC.